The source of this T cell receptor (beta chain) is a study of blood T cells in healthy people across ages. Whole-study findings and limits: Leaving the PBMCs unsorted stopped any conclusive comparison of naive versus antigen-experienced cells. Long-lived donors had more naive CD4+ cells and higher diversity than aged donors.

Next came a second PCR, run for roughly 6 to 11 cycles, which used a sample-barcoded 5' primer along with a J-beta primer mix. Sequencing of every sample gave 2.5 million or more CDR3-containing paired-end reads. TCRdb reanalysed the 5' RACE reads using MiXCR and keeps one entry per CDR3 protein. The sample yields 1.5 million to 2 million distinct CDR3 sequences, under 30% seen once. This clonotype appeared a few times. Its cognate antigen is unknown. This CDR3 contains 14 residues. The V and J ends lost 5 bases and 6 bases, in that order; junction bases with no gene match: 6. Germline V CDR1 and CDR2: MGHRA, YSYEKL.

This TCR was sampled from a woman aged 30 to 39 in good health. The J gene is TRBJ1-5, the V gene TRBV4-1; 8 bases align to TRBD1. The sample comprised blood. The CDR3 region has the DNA TGCGCCAGCAGCTTACAGGGGGGTACTCAGCCCCAGCATTTT. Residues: CASSLQGGTQPQHF.